These 30 T cell receptor beta chains originate from one sample sequenced in a study of CD8 T cells in Susac syndrome. RNA totalling about 0.45 to 1 ug underwent reverse transcription with random hexamers. TCRdb ran MiXCR on the immunoSEQ multiplex PCR reads and lists one entry per CDR3 protein. The data contain about 200,000 distinct CDR3 sequences, around 93% of them singletons. Sequenced: CD4+ T cells from PBMCs. Source of these receptors: a human donor in good health.

The chain joins TRBV5-4 to TRBJ2-7, with TRBD1 matching over 9 bases. The CDR3 runs 15 residues. V gave up 2 bases and J gave up 4 bases; unmatched junction bases: 7. Germline CDR1 is SGHNT and CDR2 is YYREEE (reference sequence). For the CDR3, the DNA is TGTGCCAGCAGCTTTCCGGGACAGGGATTATACGAGCAGTACGTC. Residues: CASSFPGQGLYEQYV.

The chain uses TRBV5-3 and TRBJ2-1; 8 positions match TRBD1. TRBV5-3 is classed as an ORF, of uncertain function. This CDR3 comprises 16 residues. The V gene end was trimmed by 0 bases and the J gene end by 8 bases; junction bases not matched to a gene: 10. The CDR3 loop is CARSLARGQGSDEQFF. CDR3 nucleotide sequence: TGTGCCAGAAGCTTGGCTAGAGGACAGGGTAGCGATGAGCAGTTCTTC.

Written as DNA, the CDR3 is TGTGCCAGCAGCTCAACAGGGTTCAGGGAGCAGTTCTTC. This codes for CASSSTGFREQFF. This chain links TRBV7-9 with TRBJ2-1; TRBD1 might be the D (6 bases). The CDR3 consists of 13 residues. The germline CDR1 and CDR2 sequences are SEHNR and FQNEAQ (reference sequence). Trimming removed 4 bases at V and 10 bases at J, with 14 bases between.

The chain has TRBV6-6 and TRBJ1-6; D not resolved. The germline V gene has CDR1 MNHNY and CDR2 SVGAGI (reference sequence). The CDR3 totals 14 residues. Trimming took 8 bases from V and 8 from J, leaving 16 bases between them. The CDR3 loop reads CASSPRVGDSPLHF. The CDR3 nucleotides read TGTGCCAGCTCTCCCCGGGTCGGGGATTCACCCCTCCACTTT.

The V call is TRBV19, the J call TRBJ1-5, with TRBD1 identical over 8 bases. The germline CDR1 and CDR2 sequences are LNHDA and SQIVND (reference sequence). The J segment lost 7 bases and the V segment lost 7 bases, leaving 9 bases of the junction unmatched. The CDR3 has 14 residues. This chain's CDR3 is CASIDRGGPQPQHF. The DNA for the CDR3 is TGTGCCAGTATCGACAGGGGTGGTCCGCAGCCCCAGCATTTT.

V usage is TRBV6-2 or TRBV6-3 and J usage is TRBJ2-7, with no clear D. CDR3 length: 14 amino acids. The V end was cut by 6 bases, the J end by 0 bases, with 12 bases between. Germline V gene data show CDR1 as MNHEY and CDR2 as SVGEGT. Here the CDR3 DNA reads TGTGCCAGCAGCAACCCACAGAACTCCTACGAGCAGTACGTC. Its translation is CASSNPQNSYEQYV.

The chain employs TRBV5-1 and TRBJ2-6; D remains ambiguous. Trimming took off 0 bases at V and 0 bases at J, with 7 bases between the two ends. Germline-derived CDR1 and CDR2 are SGHRS and YFSETQ. This CDR3 region has 16 residues. CDR3 sequence reads: CASSLEGISGANVLTF. CDR3 sequence (DNA): TGCGCCAGCAGCTTGGAGGGAATCTCTGGGGCCAACGTCCTGACTTTC.

The J gene is TRBJ1-2, the V gene TRBV5-4, with D perhaps TRBD1 (5 bases). The CDR3 is 15 residues long. Per germline, CDR1 SGHNT and CDR2 YYREEE (reference sequence). Trimming removed 1 base at V and 0 bases at J, with 10 bases between. CDR3 residues: CASSLQGPANYGYTF. As DNA, the CDR3 is TGTGCCAGCAGCTTGCAGGGCCCCGCTAACTATGGCTACACCTTC.

This clonotype was picked up one time. The chain carries TRBV12-3 or TRBV12-4 and TRBJ2-5; 10 nucleotides align to TRBD2. Trimming at V came to 7 bases and at J to 5 bases, leaving 10 bases not matched to a gene. This CDR3 has 15 amino acids. The chain's CDR3 is CASTTPGLARETQYF. The DNA of the CDR3 is TGTGCCAGCACCACTCCGGGACTAGCGAGGGAGACCCAGTACTTC.

V usage is TRBV27 and J usage is TRBJ2-3; 7 positions agree with TRBD2. The V gene's germline CDR1 is MNHEY and CDR2 SMNVEV (reference sequence). The CDR3 covers 15 residues. The ends lost 6 bases at V and 1 base at J; junction bases unmatched: 7. The CDR3, as DNA: TGTGCCAGCAGACCCGGGGGGATCGGCACAGATACGCAGTATTTT. It yields the protein CASRPGGIGTDTQYF.

The chain recombines TRBV6-2 or TRBV6-3 with TRBJ2-7; D uncertain. CDR1 and CDR2 from the germline V gene are MNHEY and SVGEGT. The V and J ends lost 8 bases and 0 bases respectively, with 11 bases between them. CDR3 length equals 13 residues. The CDR3 spells CASGRNPSYEQYV. The DNA for the CDR3 is TGTGCCAGCGGCAGAAACCCCTCCTACGAGCAGTACGTC.

The chain carries TRBV20-1 and TRBJ2-5; 7 positions match TRBD2. CDR1 is DFQATT and CDR2 is SNEGSKA in the germline V gene (reference sequence). V lost 5 bases, J lost 2 bases, and 5 bases stayed unmatched. The CDR3 sequence is 13 residues long. The CDR3 nucleotides are TGCAGTGCTGGCTGGACTAGTCAAGAGACCCAGTACTTC. This codes for CSAGWTSQETQYF.

This chain joins TRBV4-1 and TRBJ2-5; maybe TRBD1 (6 bases). The CDR3 sequence is 14 residues long. V gave up 4 bases and J gave up 1 base, with 10 bases separating them. CDR1 is MGHRA and CDR2 is YSYEKL in the germline V gene. The CDR3 nucleotides read TGCGCCAGCAGCCGCGGACAGTTCCAAGAGACCCAGTACTTC. Amino acid sequence: CASSRGQFQETQYF.

The chain has TRBV3-1 and TRBJ2-3; possible D gene TRBD2, 7 bases. Looked up from germline, CDR1 is LGHDT and CDR2 is YNNKEL (reference sequence). Trimming removed 0 bases at V and 6 bases at J, with 16 bases between. The CDR3 is made up of 16 amino acids. This chain's CDR3 is CASSQEPAGARDTQYF. The CDR3 DNA follows: TGTGCCAGCAGCCAAGAGCCGGCGGGGGCGAGGGATACGCAGTATTTT.

The genes are TRBV12-3 or TRBV12-4 and TRBJ1-2; D may be TRBD1 (5 bases). This CDR3 region has 13 residues. The germline V and J ends were trimmed by 3 bases and 5 bases, with 10 bases remaining between them. The CDR3 bases are TGTGCCAGCAGTTTGATTGAGGGGTATGGCTACACCTTC. This gives the protein CASSLIEGYGYTF.

The genes are TRBV12-3 or TRBV12-4 and TRBJ1-1; D possibly corresponds to TRBD1 (6 bases). V lost 2 bases and J lost 3, with 13 bases in between. There are 15 residues in the CDR3. The CDR3 region is CASSLSRGRYTEAFF. The CDR3 DNA is TGTGCCAGCAGTTTATCCAGGGGCCGATACACTGAAGCTTTCTTT.

V usage is TRBV12-3 or TRBV12-4 and J usage is TRBJ1-1; TRBD1 might be the D (5 bases). The CDR3 is 14 residues long. The V end was cut by 7 bases, the J end by 3 bases, with 15 bases between. CDR3 protein: CASMTAFLDTEAFF. CDR3 bases: TGTGCCAGCATGACAGCGTTTTTGGACACTGAAGCTTTCTTT.

This clonotype appeared once. V gene TRBV19 combines with J gene TRBJ1-4, with D perhaps matching TRBD1 (5 bases). Germline V gene data show CDR1 as LNHDA and CDR2 as SQIVND (reference sequence). Trimming stripped 1 base from V and 4 bases from J, with 10 bases between. The CDR3 has 15 amino acids. The CDR3 reads CASSIGGAVNEKLFF. The CDR3 DNA is TGTGCCAGTAGTATAGGAGGGGCAGTTAATGAAAAACTGTTTTTT.

The chain recombines TRBV6-1 with TRBJ1-1; D possibly corresponds to TRBD1 (6 bases). The germline V gene encodes CDR1 MNHNS and CDR2 SASEGT. The length of the CDR3 is 15 residues. V was cut by 8 bases and J by 0 bases, with 16 bases left in between. As DNA, the CDR3 is TGTGCCAGCGTCCGCGAGGGGGGCTTGAACACTGAAGCTTTCTTT. Protein product: CASVREGGLNTEAFF.

This chain connects TRBV19 to TRBJ1-5, with 10 bases matching TRBD1. Germline V lookup: CDR1 LNHDA, CDR2 SQIVND (reference sequence). CDR3 length: 16 amino acids. V dropped 4 bases and J dropped 3; count of bases not matched to a gene: 6. CDR3 in amino acids: CASSRAGTGVNQPQHF. CDR3 DNA sequence: TGTGCCAGTAGTAGAGCCGGGACAGGGGTCAATCAGCCCCAGCATTTT.

The V and J genes are TRBV5-1 and TRBJ2-5; 11 nucleotides align to TRBD1. Germline lookup yields CDR1 SGHRS and CDR2 YFSETQ. The length of the CDR3 is 14 residues. After removal of 4 bases from V and 5 bases from J, the junction contained 4 bases not matched to a gene. CDR3: CASSDRDRGETQYF. CDR3 in DNA: TGCGCCAGCAGCGATCGGGACAGGGGGGAGACCCAGTACTTC.

This chain connects TRBV20-1 to TRBJ1-1, with a weak D call TRBD1 (5 bases). Per germline, CDR1 DFQATT and CDR2 SNEGSKA (reference sequence). The CDR3 consists of 13 residues. The CDR3 protein is CLAAGGSGTEAFF. The CDR3 nucleotides are TGCCTCGCAGCGGGGGGAAGTGGGACTGAAGCTTTCTTT.

The rearrangement uses TRBV7-3 and TRBJ2-6; no reliable D call. V lost 1 base to trimming and J lost 1 base, with 14 bases between them. Germline CDR1 is SGHTA and CDR2 is FQGTGA. CDR3 length: 18 amino acids. The CDR3 sequence is CASSLKGMTTSGANVLTF. In DNA, the CDR3 is TGTGCCAGCAGCTTAAAAGGCATGACGACTTCTGGGGCCAACGTCCTGACTTTC.

This clonotype has just one count. The chain links TRBV5-6 to TRBJ1-1; D is unresolved. This CDR3 is built from 12 residues. The ends were cut back, 0 bases at V and 8 bases at J, with 8 bases in the middle. Germline CDR1 SGHDT, CDR2 YYEEEE. The CDR3 nucleotides are TGTGCCAGCAGCTTGGCAACAGCCGAAGCTTTCTTT. Its translation is CASSLATAEAFF.

This chain uses TRBV6-1 with TRBJ1-5; D gene ambiguous. V gave up 7 bases and J gave up 0 bases, with 4 bases separating them. The germline V gene encodes CDR1 MNHNS and CDR2 SASEGT. This CDR3 has 12 residues. The CDR3 DNA is TGTGCCAGCAAGTCTAGCAATCAGCCCCAGCATTTT. It translates to CASKSSNQPQHF.

The chain couples TRBV5-1 to TRBJ1-1; TRBD1 agrees at 9 bases. The CDR3 length is 14 residues. From germline, CDR1 is SGHRS and CDR2 YFSETQ. After removal of 5 bases from V and 0 bases from J, the junction contained 2 bases not matched to a gene. Here the CDR3 DNA reads TGCGCCAGCAGTCGGGACAGGGTGAACACTGAAGCTTTCTTT. It yields the protein CASSRDRVNTEAFF. Drawing the rest from reference TRBV5-1 and TRBJ1-1, the complete variable domain is KAGVTQTPRYLIKTRGQQVTLSCSPISGHRSVSWYQQTPGQGLQFLFEYFSETQRNKGNFPGRFSGRQFSNSRSEMNVSTLELGDSALYLCASSRDRVNTEAFFGQGTRLTVV.

CDR3 coding DNA: TGTGCCAGCAGCTACCCCCTCTGGACTGAAGCTTTCTTT. Its translation is CASSYPLWTEAFF. The rearrangement uses TRBV7-9 and TRBJ1-1; D not resolved. V lost 4 bases to trimming and J lost 5 bases, with 11 bases between them. CDR1 and CDR2 from the germline V gene are SEHNR and FQNEAQ (reference sequence). The CDR3 extends over 13 amino acids.

The rearrangement joins TRBV20-1 to TRBJ2-3; 9 bases fit TRBD2. Germline lookup yields CDR1 DFQATT and CDR2 SNEGSKA (reference sequence). The CDR3 is 13 residues long. The junction had 6 bases not matched to a gene; V was cut back by 4 bases and J by 7 bases. CDR3 sequence reads: CSAMSGGLNTQYF. The CDR3 nucleotides are TGCAGTGCTATGAGCGGGGGGTTGAATACGCAGTATTTT.

The chain has TRBV3-1 and TRBJ2-5, with 13 bases that match TRBD2. CDR1 and CDR2 from the germline V gene are LGHDT and YNNKEL (reference sequence). V was pared by 5 bases and J by 5 bases, with 14 bases of the junction left unmatched. CDR3 length: 18 amino acids. CDR3 nucleotide sequence: TGTGCCAGCAGCATACCCGGGACTAGCGGGGTCTACGGGGAGACCCAGTACTTC. Translating gives CASSIPGTSGVYGETQYF.

The chain joins TRBV19 to TRBJ1-4; tentative D call: TRBD1 (5 bases). The ends were cut back, 4 bases at V and 6 bases at J, with 9 bases in the middle. This CDR3 spans 13 amino acids. Germline-derived CDR1 and CDR2 are LNHDA and SQIVND (reference sequence). CDR3 loop: CASSTTVDEKLFF. CDR3 coding DNA: TGTGCCAGTAGTACGACAGTGGATGAAAAACTGTTTTTT.